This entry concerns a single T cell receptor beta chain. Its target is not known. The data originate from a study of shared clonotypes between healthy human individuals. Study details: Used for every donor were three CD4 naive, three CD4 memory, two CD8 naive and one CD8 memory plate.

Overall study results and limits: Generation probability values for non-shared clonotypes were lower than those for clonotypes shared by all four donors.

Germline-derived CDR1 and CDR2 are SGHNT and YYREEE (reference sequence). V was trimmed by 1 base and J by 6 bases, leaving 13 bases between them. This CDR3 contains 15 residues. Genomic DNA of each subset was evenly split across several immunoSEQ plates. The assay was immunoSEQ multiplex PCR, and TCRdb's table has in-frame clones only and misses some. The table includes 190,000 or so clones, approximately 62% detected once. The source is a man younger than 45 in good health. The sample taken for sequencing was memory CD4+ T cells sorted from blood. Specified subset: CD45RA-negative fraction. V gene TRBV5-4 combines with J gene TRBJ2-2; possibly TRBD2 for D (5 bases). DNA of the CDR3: TGTGCCAGCAGCTTGCGGGAAAAGAGGGCCGGGGAGCTGTTTTTT. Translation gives CASSLREKRAGELFF.